A selection of T cell receptor beta chains follows, all from one sample in a study of blood T cell repertoires in COVID-19. TCRdb keeps only in-frame clones here, not all; method: immunoSEQ multiplex PCR. The sample yields 200,000 to 250,000 clones, about 80% seen once. The specimen sequenced was peripheral blood. The receptors stem from a man older than 75 with acute or convalescent COVID-19. Each CDR3 is given with its conserved first and last residue. Each record gives: CDR3 DNA, CDR3 protein, J gene, V gene, clone size, D gene. The D gene is left open where the match is weak. Size is stated for part of the rows, as once, few or many counts, or as a class when the clone is expanded.

CDR3 DNA: TGTGCCAGCAGCCTGGTAGGGGTGGACACTGAAGCTTTCTTT; CDR3 protein: CASSLVGVDTEAFF; J gene: TRBJ1-1; V gene: TRBV3-1/TRBV3-2; clone size: -; D gene: -
CDR3 DNA: TGTGCCAGCAGGCGGACAGGGGGAATGAGTGAGCAGTTCTTC; CDR3 protein: CASRRTGGMSEQFF; J gene: TRBJ2-1; V gene: TRBV28; clone size: -; D gene: TRBD1
CDR3 DNA: TGTGCCAGCTCACCAAGGGACAGGGCCACCGGCGGCTACACCTTC; CDR3 protein: CASSPRDRATGGYTF; J gene: TRBJ1-2; V gene: TRBV18; clone size: -; D gene: TRBD1
CDR3 DNA: TGTGCCAGCAGTTACGCCCCCGGGGGCTATAATTCACCCCTCCACTTT; CDR3 protein: CASSYAPGGYNSPLHF; J gene: TRBJ1-6; V gene: TRBV6-5; clone size: -; D gene: -
CDR3 DNA: TGTGCCAGCAGCTTAGCTAGCGGGGGGTCTCGATCCTACAATGAGCAGTTCTTC; CDR3 protein: CASSLASGGSRSYNEQFF; J gene: TRBJ2-1; V gene: TRBV7-2; clone size: -; D gene: TRBD2
CDR3 DNA: TGTGCCAGCTGTAGGGACCGGGACAAATGTAACTATGGCTACACCTTC; CDR3 protein: CASCRDRDKCNYGYTF; J gene: TRBJ1-2; V gene: TRBV19; clone size: -; D gene: -
CDR3 DNA: TGTGCCAGCAGTTACTCTGGACAGAGAAATTATGGCTACACCTTC; CDR3 protein: CASSYSGQRNYGYTF; J gene: TRBJ1-2; V gene: TRBV6-2/TRBV6-3; clone size: -; D gene: -
CDR3 DNA: TGCGCCAGCAGCCAAGATCTAACAGGTAGACATCAGCCCCAGCATTTT; CDR3 protein: CASSQDLTGRHQPQHF; J gene: TRBJ1-5; V gene: TRBV4-1; clone size: -; D gene: -
CDR3 DNA: TGTGCCACCAGTGAAGGGGGACAGGGGCGCTATGGCTACACCTTC; CDR3 protein: CATSEGGQGRYGYTF; J gene: TRBJ1-2; V gene: TRBV24-1; clone size: -; D gene: TRBD1
CDR3 DNA: TGTGCCAGCAGCCAAGAATTCTACGCTGGCGGGGCCCATGAAAAACTGTTTTTT; CDR3 protein: CASSQEFYAGGAHEKLFF; J gene: TRBJ1-4; V gene: TRBV3-1/TRBV3-2; clone size: -; D gene: -
CDR3 DNA: TGTGCCAGCAGTTCACATCAGGGAGGGGGCACTGAAGCTTTCTTT; CDR3 protein: CASSSHQGGGTEAFF; J gene: TRBJ1-1; V gene: TRBV27; clone size: -; D gene: -
CDR3 DNA: TGTGCCAGCAGCATGGGAGGGGATTTTGATCAGCCCCAGCATTTT; CDR3 protein: CASSMGGDFDQPQHF; J gene: TRBJ1-5; V gene: TRBV9; clone size: once; D gene: -
CDR3 DNA: TGTGCCTGGAGAGTCCGCGGGGCTGACTATGGCTACACCTTC; CDR3 protein: CAWRVRGADYGYTF; J gene: TRBJ1-2; V gene: TRBV30; clone size: -; D gene: -
CDR3 DNA: TGTGCCACCAGTGACTGGGGACTAGCGGGAGGGAATGAGCAGTTCTTC; CDR3 protein: CATSDWGLAGGNEQFF; J gene: TRBJ2-1; V gene: TRBV24-1; clone size: -; D gene: TRBD2
CDR3 DNA: TGTGCCACCAGTGACCCTACAGGGGTAGAGACCCAGTACTTC; CDR3 protein: CATSDPTGVETQYF; J gene: TRBJ2-5; V gene: TRBV24-1; clone size: -; D gene: TRBD1
CDR3 DNA: TGTGCCAGCAGGGAAAGGACTAGCGGGAGGGCCTACGAGCAGTACTTC; CDR3 protein: CASRERTSGRAYEQYF; J gene: TRBJ2-7; V gene: TRBV6-1; clone size: -; D gene: TRBD2
CDR3 DNA: TGCAGCGTGCGTGCGCAGGGTGCCTACAATGAGCAGTTCTTC; CDR3 protein: CSVRAQGAYNEQFF; J gene: TRBJ2-1; V gene: TRBV29-1; clone size: -; D gene: -
CDR3 DNA: TGTGCCAGCAGTGGGGCCCCCGGGAGTGAAAAACTGTTTTTT; CDR3 protein: CASSGAPGSEKLFF; J gene: TRBJ1-4; V gene: TRBV28; clone size: -; D gene: -
CDR3 DNA: TGCGCCAGCAGCTCGGAACAGGTTAGAGCTGGAAACACCATATATTTT; CDR3 protein: CASSSEQVRAGNTIYF; J gene: TRBJ1-3; V gene: TRBV5-1; clone size: once; D gene: -
CDR3 DNA: TGCGCCAGCAGCTCAGGGGGGCAGGGGAATTCACCCCTCCACTTT; CDR3 protein: CASSSGGQGNSPLHF; J gene: TRBJ1-6; V gene: TRBV5-1; clone size: -; D gene: TRBD1
CDR3 DNA: TGTGCCAGCAGCTCCTTCCCCCGAGGGCTTACATATGAGCAGTTCTTC; CDR3 protein: CASSSFPRGLTYEQFF; J gene: TRBJ2-1; V gene: TRBV11-2; clone size: -; D gene: -
CDR3 DNA: TGCGCCAGCAGCTTGGCCCTGGGGACAGGGTCGGTAGGGACTGAAGCTTTCTTT; CDR3 protein: CASSLALGTGSVGTEAFF; J gene: TRBJ1-1; V gene: TRBV5-1; clone size: -; D gene: TRBD1